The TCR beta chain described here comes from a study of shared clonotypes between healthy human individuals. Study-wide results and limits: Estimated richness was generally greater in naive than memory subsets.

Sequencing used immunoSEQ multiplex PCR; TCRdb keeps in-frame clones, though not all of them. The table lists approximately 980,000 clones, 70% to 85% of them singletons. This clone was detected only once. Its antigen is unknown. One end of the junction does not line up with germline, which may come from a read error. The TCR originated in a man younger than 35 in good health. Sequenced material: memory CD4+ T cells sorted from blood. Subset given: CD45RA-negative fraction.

DNA for the CDR3: TGTGCCATCAGTGAGGCAGGCGAGCAGTACTTC. Its translation: CAISEAGEQYF. The gene calls are TRBV6-1 and TRBJ2-7, with D unresolved. The CDR3 is 11 amino acids. Germline-derived CDR1 and CDR2 are MNHNS and SASEGT.